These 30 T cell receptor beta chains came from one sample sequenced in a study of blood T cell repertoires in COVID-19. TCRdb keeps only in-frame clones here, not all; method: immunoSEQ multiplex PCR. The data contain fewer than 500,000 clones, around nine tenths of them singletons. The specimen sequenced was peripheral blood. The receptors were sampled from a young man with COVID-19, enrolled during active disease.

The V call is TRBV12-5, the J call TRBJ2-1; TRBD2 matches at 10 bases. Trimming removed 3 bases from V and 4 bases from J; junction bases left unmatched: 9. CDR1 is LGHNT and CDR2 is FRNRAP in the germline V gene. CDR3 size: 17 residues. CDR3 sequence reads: CASGFALAGAPYNEQFF. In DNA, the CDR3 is TGTGCTAGTGGTTTCGCGCTAGCGGGAGCCCCGTACAATGAGCAGTTCTTC.

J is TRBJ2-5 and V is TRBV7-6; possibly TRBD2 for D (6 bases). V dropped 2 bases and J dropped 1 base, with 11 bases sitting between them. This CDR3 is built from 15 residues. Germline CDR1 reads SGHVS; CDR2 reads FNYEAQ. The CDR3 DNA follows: TGTGCCAGCAGCTTAATTTGGGGGGTCCAAGAGACCCAGTACTTC. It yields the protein CASSLIWGVQETQYF.

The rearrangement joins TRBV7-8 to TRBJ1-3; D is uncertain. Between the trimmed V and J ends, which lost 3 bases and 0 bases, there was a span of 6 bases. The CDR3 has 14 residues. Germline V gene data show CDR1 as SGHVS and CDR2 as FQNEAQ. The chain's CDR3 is CASSFSSSGNTIYF. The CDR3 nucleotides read TGTGCCAGCAGCTTTTCCAGCTCTGGAAACACCATATATTTT.

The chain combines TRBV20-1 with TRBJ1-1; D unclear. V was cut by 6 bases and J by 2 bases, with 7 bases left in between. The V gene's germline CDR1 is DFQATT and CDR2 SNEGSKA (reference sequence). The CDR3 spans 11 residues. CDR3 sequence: CSARGNTEAFF. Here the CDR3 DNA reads TGCAGTGCCCGGGGAAACACTGAAGCTTTCTTT.

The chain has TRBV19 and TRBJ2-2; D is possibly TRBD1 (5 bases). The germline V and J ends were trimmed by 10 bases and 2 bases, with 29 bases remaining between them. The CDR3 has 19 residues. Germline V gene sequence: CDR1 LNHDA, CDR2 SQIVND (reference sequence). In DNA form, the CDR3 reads TGTGCCACCTCCCTTTTCTTTCCCCCCCTAGACAGCAACACCGGGGAGCTGTTTTTT. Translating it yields CATSLFFPPLDSNTGELFF.

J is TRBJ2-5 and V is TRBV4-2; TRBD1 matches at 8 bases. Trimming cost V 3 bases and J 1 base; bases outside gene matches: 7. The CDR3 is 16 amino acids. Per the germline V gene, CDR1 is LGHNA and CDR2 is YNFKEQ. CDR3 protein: CASSHSDRGRQETQYF. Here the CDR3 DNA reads TGTGCCAGCAGCCATTCCGACAGGGGCCGCCAAGAGACCCAGTACTTC.

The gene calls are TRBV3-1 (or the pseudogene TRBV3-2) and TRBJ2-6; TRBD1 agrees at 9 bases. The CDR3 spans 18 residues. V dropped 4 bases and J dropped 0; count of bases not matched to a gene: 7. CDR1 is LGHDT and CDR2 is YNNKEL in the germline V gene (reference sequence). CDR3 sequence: CASSLRTGGTSGANVLTF. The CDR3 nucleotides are TGTGCCAGCAGCCTGAGAACAGGGGGCACCTCTGGGGCCAACGTCCTGACTTTC.

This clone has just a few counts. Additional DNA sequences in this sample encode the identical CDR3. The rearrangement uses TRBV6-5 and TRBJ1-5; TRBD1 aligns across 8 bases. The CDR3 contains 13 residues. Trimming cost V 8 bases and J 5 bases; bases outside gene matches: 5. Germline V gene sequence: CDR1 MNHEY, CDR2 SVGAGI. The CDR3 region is CASSSDRDQPQHF. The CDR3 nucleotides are TGTGCCAGCTCGTCGGACAGGGATCAGCCCCAGCATTTT.

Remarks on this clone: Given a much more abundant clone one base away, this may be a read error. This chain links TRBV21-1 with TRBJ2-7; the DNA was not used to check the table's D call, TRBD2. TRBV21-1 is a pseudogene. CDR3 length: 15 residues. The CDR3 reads CASSKTSGTSYEQYF. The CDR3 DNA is TGTGCCAGCAGCAAGACTAGCGGGACCTCCTACGAGCAGTACTTC.

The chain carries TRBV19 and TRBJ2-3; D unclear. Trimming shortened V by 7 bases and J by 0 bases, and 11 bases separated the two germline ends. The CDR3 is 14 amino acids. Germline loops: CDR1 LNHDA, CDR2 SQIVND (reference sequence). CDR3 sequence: CASNTAPSTDTQYF. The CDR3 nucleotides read TGTGCCAGTAACACAGCCCCGAGCACAGATACGCAGTATTTT.

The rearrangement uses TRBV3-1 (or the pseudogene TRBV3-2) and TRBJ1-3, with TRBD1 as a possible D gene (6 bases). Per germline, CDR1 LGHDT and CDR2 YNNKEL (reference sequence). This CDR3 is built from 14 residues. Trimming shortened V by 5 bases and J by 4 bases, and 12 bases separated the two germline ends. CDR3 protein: CASSAQGTGNTIYF. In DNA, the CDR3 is TGTGCCAGCAGCGCACAGGGAACAGGAAACACCATATATTTT.

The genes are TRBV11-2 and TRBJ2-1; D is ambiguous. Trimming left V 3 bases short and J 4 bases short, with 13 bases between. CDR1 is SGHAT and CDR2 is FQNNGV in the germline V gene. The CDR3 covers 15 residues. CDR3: CASSFTPTTYNEQFF. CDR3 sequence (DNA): TGTGCCAGCAGCTTTACCCCGACAACTTACAATGAGCAGTTCTTC.

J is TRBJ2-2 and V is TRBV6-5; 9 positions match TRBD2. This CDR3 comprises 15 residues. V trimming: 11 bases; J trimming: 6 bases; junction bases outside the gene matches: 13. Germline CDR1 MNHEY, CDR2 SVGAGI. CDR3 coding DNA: TGTGCCGTACACGCGATAGCGGGGGCTTCCGGGGAGCTGTTTTTT. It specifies CAVHAIAGASGELFF.

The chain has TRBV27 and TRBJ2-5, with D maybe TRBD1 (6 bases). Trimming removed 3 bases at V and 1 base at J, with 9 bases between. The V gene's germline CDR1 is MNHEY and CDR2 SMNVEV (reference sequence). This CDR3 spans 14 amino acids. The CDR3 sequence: CASSFQGFQETQYF. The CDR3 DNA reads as TGTGCCAGCAGTTTCCAGGGGTTCCAAGAGACCCAGTACTTC.

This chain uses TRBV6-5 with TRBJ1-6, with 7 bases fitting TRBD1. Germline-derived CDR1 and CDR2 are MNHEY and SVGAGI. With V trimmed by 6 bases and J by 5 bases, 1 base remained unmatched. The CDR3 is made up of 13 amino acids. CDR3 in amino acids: CASRTGNNSPLHF. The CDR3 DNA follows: TGTGCCAGCAGGACAGGGAATAATTCACCCCTCCACTTT.

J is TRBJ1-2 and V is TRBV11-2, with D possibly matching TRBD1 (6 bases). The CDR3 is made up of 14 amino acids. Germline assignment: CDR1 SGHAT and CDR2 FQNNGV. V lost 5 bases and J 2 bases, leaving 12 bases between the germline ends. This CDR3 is CASSHLQGNYGYTF. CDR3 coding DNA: TGTGCCAGCAGCCACCTCCAGGGGAACTATGGCTACACCTTC.

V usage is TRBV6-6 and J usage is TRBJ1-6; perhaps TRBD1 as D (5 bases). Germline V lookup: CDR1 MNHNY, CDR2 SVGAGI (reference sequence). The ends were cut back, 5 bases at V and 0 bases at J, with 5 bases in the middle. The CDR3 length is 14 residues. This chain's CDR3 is CASSDSSYNSPLHF. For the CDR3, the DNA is TGTGCCAGCAGTGACAGCTCCTATAATTCACCCCTCCACTTT.

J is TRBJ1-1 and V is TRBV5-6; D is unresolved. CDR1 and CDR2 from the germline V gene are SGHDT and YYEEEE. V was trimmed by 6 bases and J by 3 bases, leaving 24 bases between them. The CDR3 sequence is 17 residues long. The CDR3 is CASNRKRAAGLHTEAFF. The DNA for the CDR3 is TGTGCCAGCAACCGCAAGCGGGCGGCGGGTCTGCACACTGAAGCTTTCTTT.

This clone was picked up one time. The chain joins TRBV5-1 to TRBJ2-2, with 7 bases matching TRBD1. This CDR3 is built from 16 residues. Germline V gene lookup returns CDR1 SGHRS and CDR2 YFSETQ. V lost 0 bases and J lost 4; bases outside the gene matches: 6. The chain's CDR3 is CASSLDEGAGTGELFF. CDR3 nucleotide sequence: TGCGCCAGCAGCTTGGATGAGGGGGCCGGCACCGGGGAGCTGTTTTTT.

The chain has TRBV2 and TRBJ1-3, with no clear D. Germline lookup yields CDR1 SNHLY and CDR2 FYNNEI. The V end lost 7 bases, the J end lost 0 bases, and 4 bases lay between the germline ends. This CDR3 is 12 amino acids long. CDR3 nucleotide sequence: TGTGCCAGCAAGAGCTCTGGAAACACCATATATTTT. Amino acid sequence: CASKSSGNTIYF.

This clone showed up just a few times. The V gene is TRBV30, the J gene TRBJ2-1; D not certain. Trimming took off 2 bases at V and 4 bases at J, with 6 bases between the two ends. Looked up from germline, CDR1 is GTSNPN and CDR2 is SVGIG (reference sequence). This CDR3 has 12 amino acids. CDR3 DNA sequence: TGTGCCTGGAGTTATGCGTACAATGAGCAGTTCTTC. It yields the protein CAWSYAYNEQFF.

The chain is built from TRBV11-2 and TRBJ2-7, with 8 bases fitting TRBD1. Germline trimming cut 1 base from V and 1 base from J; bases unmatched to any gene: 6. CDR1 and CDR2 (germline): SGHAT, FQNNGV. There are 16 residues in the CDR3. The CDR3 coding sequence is TGTGCCAGCAGCTTAGGCCGGACAGGGCTGTCCTACGAGCAGTACTTC. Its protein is CASSLGRTGLSYEQYF.

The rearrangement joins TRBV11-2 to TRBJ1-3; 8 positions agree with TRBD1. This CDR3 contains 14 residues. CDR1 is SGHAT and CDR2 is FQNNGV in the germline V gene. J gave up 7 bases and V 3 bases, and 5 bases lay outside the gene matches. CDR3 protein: CASSFDRGGNTIYF. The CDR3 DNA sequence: TGTGCCAGCAGCTTCGACAGGGGAGGGAACACCATATATTTT.

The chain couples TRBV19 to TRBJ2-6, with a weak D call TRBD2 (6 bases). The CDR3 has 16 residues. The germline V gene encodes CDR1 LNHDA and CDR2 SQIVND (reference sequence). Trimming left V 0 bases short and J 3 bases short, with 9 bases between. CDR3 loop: CASSIEPGSGANVLTF. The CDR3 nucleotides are TGTGCCAGTAGTATAGAACCCGGGAGTGGGGCCAACGTCCTGACTTTC. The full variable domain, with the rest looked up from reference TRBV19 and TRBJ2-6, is DGGITQSPKYLFRKEGQNVTLSCEQNLNHDAMYWYRQDPGQGLRLIYYSQIVNDFQKGDIAEGYSVSREKKESFPLTVTSAQKNPTAFYLCASSIEPGSGANVLTFGAGSRLTVL.

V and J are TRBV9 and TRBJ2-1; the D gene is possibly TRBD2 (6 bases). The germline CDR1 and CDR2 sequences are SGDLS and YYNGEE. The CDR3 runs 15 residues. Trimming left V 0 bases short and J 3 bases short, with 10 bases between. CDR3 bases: TGTGCCAGCAGCGTAGAAGGGACTCACTACAATGAGCAGTTCTTC. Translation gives CASSVEGTHYNEQFF.

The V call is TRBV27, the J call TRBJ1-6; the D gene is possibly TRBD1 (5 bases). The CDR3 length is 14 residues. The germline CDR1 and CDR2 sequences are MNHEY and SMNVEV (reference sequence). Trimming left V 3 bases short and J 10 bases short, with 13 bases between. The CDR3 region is CASSLARVDSPLHF. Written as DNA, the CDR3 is TGTGCCAGCAGTTTGGCCAGGGTTGACTCACCCCTCCACTTT.

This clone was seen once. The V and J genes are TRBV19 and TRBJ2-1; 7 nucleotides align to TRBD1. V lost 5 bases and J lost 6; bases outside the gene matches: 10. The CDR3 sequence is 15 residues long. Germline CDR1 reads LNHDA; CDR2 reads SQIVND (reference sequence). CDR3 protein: CASSFRQGALNEQFF. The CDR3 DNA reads TGTGCCAGTAGTTTCAGACAGGGTGCGCTCAATGAGCAGTTCTTC.

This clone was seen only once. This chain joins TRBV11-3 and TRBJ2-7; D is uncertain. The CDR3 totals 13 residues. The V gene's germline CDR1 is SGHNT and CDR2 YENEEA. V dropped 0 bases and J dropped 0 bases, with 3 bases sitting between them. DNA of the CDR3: TGTGCCAGCAGCTTAGACCACTCCTACGAGCAGTACTTC. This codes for CASSLDHSYEQYF.

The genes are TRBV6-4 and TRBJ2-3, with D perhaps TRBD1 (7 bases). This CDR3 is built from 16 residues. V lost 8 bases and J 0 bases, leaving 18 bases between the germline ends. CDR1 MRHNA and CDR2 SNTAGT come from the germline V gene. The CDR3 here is CASGRIGGTSTDTQYF. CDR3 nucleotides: TGTGCCAGCGGGAGGATAGGGGGCACAAGCACAGATACGCAGTATTTT.

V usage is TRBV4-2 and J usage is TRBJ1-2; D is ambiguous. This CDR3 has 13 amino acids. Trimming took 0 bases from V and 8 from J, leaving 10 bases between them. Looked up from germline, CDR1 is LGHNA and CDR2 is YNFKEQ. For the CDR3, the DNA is TGTGCCAGCAGCCAAGATGGAAGCAGGGGCTACACCTTC. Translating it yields CASSQDGSRGYTF.